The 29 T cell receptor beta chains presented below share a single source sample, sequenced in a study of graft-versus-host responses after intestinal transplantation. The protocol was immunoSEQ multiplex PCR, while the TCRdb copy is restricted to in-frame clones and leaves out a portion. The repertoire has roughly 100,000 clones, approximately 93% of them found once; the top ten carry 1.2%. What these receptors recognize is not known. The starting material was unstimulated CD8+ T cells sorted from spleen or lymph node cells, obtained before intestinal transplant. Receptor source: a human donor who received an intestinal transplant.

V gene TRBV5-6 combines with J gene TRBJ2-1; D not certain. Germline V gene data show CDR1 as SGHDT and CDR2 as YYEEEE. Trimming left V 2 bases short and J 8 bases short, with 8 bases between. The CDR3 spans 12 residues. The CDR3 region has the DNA TGTGCCAGCAGCTTTGTCGGCGATGAGCAGTTCTTC. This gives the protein CASSFVGDEQFF.

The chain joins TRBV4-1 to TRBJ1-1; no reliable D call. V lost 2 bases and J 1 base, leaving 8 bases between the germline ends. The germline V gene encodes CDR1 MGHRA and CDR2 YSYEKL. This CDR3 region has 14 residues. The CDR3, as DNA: TGCGCCAGCAGCCAAATTTTCCAGAACACTGAAGCTTTCTTT. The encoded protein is CASSQIFQNTEAFF.

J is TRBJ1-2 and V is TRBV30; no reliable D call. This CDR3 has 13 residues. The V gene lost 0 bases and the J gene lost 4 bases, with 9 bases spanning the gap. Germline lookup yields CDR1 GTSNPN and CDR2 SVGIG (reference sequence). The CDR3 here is CAWSVQLSYGYTF. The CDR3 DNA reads TGTGCCTGGAGTGTCCAGTTATCCTATGGCTACACCTTC.

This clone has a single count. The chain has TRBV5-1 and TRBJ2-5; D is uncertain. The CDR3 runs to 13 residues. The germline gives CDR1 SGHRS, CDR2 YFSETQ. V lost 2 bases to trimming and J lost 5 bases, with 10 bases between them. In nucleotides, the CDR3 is TGCGCCAGCAGCTTTGAAGTGGCGGAGACCCAGTACTTC. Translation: CASSFEVAETQYF.

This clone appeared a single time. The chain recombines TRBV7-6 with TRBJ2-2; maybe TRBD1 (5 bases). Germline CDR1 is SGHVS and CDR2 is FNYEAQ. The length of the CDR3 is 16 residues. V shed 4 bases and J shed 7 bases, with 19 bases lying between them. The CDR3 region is CASSSPDQGRGGELFF. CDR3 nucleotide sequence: TGTGCCAGCAGCTCGCCAGATCAGGGAAGAGGCGGGGAGCTGTTTTTT.

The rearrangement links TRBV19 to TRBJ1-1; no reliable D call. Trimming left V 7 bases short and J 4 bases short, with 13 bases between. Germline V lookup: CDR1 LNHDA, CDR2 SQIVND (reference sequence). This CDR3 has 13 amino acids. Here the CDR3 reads CASTQGSSTEAFF. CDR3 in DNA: TGTGCCAGTACCCAAGGGTCGAGCACTGAAGCTTTCTTT.

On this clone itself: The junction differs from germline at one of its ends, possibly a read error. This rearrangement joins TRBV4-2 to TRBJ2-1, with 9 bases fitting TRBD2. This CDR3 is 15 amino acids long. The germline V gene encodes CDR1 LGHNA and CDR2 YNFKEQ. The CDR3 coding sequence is TGTGCCAGCAACCAATTAGCGGGGGCCGACAATGAGCAGTTCTTC. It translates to CASNQLAGADNEQFF.

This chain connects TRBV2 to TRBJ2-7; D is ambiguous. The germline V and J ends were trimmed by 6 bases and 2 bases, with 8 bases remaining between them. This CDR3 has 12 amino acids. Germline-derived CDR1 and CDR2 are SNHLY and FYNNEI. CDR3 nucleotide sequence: TGTGCCAGCAGGGATTACACCTACGAGCAGTACTTC. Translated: CASRDYTYEQYF.

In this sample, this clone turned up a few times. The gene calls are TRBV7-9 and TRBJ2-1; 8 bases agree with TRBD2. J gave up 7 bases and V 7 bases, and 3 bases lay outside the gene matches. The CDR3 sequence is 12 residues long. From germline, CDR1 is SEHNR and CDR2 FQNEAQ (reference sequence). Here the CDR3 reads CASTRGVNEQFF. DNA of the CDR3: TGTGCCAGCACGCGGGGGGTAAATGAGCAGTTCTTC. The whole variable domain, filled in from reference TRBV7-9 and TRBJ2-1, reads DTGVSQNPRHKITKRGQNVTFRCDPISEHNRLYWYRQTLGQGPEFLTYFQNEAQLEKSRLLSDRFSAERPKGSFSTLEIQRTEQGDSAMYLCASTRGVNEQFFGPGTRLTVL.

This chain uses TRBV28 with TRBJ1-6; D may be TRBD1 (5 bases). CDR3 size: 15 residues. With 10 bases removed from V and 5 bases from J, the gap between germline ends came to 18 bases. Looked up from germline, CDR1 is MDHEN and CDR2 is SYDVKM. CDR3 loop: CATDSTGSHNSPLHF. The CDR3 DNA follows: TGTGCCACCGACAGCACCGGGTCTCATAATTCACCCCTCCACTTT.

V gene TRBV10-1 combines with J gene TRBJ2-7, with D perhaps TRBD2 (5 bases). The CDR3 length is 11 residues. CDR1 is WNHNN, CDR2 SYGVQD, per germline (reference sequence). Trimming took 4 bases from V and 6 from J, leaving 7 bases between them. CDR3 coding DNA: TGCGCCAGCAGTGGAGGGTCCGAGCAGTACTTC. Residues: CASSGGSEQYF.

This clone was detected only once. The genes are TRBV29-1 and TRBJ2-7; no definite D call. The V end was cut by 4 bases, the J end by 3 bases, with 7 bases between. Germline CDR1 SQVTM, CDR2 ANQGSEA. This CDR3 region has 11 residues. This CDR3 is CSVVDGYEQYF. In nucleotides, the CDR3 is TGCAGCGTTGTCGACGGCTACGAGCAGTACTTC.

CDR3 amino acids: CASSSEGGRRTNEKLFF. The CDR3 DNA is TGTGCCAGCAGCTCAGAGGGGGGAAGGAGAACTAATGAAAAACTGTTTTTT. The rearrangement links TRBV5-8 to TRBJ1-4; D is possibly TRBD1 (6 bases). CDR3 size: 17 residues. The germline gives CDR1 SGHTS, CDR2 YDEGEE. Trimming cost V 3 bases and J 1 base, with 16 bases left between them.

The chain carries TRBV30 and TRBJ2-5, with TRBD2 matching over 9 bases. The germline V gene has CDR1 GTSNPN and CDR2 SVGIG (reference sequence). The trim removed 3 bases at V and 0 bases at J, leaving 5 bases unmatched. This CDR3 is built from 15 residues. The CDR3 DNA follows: TGTGCCTGGAGCCCGTTAGCGGGGGACCAAGAGACCCAGTACTTC. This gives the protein CAWSPLAGDQETQYF.

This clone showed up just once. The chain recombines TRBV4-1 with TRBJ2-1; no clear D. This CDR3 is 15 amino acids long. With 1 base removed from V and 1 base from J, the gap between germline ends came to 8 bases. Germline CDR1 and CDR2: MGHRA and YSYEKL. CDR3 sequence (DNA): TGCGCCAGCAGCCAAGTGCTTGAGTCCTACAATGAGCAGTTCTTC. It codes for CASSQVLESYNEQFF.

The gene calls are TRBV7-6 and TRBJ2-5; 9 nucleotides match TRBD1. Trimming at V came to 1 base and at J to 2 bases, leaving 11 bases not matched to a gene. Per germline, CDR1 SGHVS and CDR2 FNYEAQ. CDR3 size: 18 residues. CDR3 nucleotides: TGTGCCAGCAGCTTAGGCTCCGGGACAGGGTTACCTCAAGAGACCCAGTACTTC. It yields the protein CASSLGSGTGLPQETQYF.

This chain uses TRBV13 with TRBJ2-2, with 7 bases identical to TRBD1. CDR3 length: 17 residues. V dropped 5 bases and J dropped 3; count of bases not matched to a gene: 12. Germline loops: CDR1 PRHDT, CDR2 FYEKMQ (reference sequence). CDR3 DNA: TGTGCCAGCAGCGCCAATCCAACAGGGGTTTACACCGGGGAGCTGTTTTTT. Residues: CASSANPTGVYTGELFF.

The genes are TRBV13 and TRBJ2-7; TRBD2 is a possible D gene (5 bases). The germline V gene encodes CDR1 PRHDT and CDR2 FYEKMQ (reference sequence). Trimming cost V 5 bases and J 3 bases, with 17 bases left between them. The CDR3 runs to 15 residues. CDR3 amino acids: CASSPPGLSYYEQYF. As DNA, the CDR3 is TGTGCCAGCAGCCCTCCAGGACTCTCTTACTACGAGCAGTACTTC. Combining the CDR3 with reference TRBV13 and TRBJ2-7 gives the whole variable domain AAGVIQSPRHLIKEKRETATLKCYPIPRHDTVYWYQQGPGQDPQFLISFYEKMQSDKGSIPDRFSAQQFSDYHSELNMSSLELGDSALYFCASSPPGLSYYEQYFGPGTRLTVT.

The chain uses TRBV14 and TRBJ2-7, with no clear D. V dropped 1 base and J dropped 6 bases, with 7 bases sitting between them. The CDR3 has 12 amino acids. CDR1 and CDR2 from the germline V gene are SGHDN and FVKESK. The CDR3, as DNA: TGTGCCAGCAGCCAAGTGGTTAGCGAGCAGTACTTC. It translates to CASSQVVSEQYF.

CDR3 amino acids: CASSLAQGVTGELFF. DNA for the CDR3: TGTGCCAGCAGCTTGGCACAGGGTGTCACCGGGGAGCTGTTTTTT. The chain uses TRBV5-5 and TRBJ2-2; D might be TRBD1 (6 bases). Germline V gene data show CDR1 as SGHKS and CDR2 as YYEKEE (reference sequence). The CDR3 runs 15 residues. Trimming took 0 bases from V and 4 from J, leaving 10 bases between them.

The CDR3 sequence: CASSQVRGANTEAFF. CDR3 DNA sequence: TGCGCCAGCAGCCAAGTTCGGGGGGCGAACACTGAAGCTTTCTTT. V and J are TRBV4-1 and TRBJ1-1; D possibly corresponds to TRBD1 (6 bases). CDR1 is MGHRA and CDR2 is YSYEKL in the germline V gene. The CDR3 has 15 residues. V lost 1 base, J lost 1 base, and 10 bases lay in between.

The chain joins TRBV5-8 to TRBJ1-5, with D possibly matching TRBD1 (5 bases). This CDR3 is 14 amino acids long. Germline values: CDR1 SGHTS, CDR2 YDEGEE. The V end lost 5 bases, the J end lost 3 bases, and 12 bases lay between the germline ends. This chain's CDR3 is CASSFDSLNQPQHF. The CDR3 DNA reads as TGTGCCAGCAGTTTCGACAGCCTCAATCAGCCCCAGCATTTT.

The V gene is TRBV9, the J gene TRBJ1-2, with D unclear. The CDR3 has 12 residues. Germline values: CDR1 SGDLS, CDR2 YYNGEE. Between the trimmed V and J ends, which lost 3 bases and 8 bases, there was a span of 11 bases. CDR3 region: CASSAHEEGYTF. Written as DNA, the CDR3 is TGTGCCAGCAGCGCCCATGAGGAGGGCTACACCTTC. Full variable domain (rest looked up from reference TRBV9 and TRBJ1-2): DSGVTQTPKHLITATGQRVTLRCSPRSGDLSVYWYQQSLDQGLQFLIQYYNGEERAKGNILERFSAQQFPDLHSELNLSSLELGDSALYFCASSAHEEGYTFGSGTRLTVV.

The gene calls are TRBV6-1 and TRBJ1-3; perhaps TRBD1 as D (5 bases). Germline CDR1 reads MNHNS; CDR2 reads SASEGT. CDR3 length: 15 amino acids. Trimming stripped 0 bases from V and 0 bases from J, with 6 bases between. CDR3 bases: TGTGCCAGCAGTGAAGCGCAGGGCTCTGGAAACACCATATATTTT. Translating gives CASSEAQGSGNTIYF.

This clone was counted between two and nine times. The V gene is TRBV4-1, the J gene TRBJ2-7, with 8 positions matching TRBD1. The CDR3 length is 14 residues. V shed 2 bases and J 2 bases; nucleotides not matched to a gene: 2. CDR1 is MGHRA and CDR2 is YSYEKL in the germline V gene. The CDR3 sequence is CASSQTGQAYEQYF. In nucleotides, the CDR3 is TGCGCCAGCAGCCAAACGGGACAGGCCTACGAGCAGTACTTC.

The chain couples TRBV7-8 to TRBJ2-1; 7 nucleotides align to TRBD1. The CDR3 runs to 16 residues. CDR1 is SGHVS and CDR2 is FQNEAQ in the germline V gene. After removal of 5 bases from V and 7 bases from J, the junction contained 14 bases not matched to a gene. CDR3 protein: CASSLLGIGGLNEQFF. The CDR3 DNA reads TGTGCCAGCAGCCTACTCGGTATAGGGGGCTTGAATGAGCAGTTCTTC.

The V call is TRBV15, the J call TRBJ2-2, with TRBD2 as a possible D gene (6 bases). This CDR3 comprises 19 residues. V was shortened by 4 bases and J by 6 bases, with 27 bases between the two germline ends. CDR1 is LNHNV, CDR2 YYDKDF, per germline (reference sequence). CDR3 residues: CATSTTGARTPSVPGELFF. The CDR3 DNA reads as TGTGCCACCAGCACCACGGGAGCCCGAACCCCTTCTGTCCCCGGGGAGCTGTTTTTT.

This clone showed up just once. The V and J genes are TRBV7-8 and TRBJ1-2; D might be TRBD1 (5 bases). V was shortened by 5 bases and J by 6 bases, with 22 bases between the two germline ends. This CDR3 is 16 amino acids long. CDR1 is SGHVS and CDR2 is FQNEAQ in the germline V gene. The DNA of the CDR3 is TGTGCCAGCAGCCATGGAGCGTCAGGGAAGAAGGATGGCTACACCTTC. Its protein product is CASSHGASGKKDGYTF.

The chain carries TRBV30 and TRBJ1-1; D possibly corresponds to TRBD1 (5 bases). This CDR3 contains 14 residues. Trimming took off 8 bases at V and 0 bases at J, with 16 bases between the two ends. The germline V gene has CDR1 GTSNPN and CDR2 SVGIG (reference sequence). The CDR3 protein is CAGRQRNMNTEAFF. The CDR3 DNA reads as TGTGCCGGAAGACAGAGAAACATGAACACTGAAGCTTTCTTT.